The present TCR beta chain was sequenced within a study of cytomegalovirus exposure and HLA in healthy donors. General study results and limits: For cytomegalovirus status, the classifier reportedly gave diagnoses with high specificity and sensitivity. V- and J-gene trimming in TCR beta was tied to a missense DCLRE1C variant by an analysis performed later. Specificity for CMV antigens was confirmed in vitro for a few of the CMV-associated chains.

The CDR3 spans 14 residues. V gave up 7 bases and J gave up 6 bases, with 16 bases separating them. Germline V gene lookup returns CDR1 SGHRS and CDR2 YFSETQ. Concerning this clone: Its specificity is not known.

Samples came from healthy bone marrow donors. A multiplex PCR was run with 60 Vbeta primers and 13 Jbeta primers. Assay: immunoSEQ multiplex PCR; the TCRdb copy retains only in-frame clones and omits some. The sample's table shows around 140,000 clones. The chain couples TRBV5-1 to TRBJ2-2, with D possibly being TRBD2 (5 bases). The sequencing input was PBMCs. The TCR was taken from a man aged 18 to 29 in good health and CMV-seronegative. The CDR3 DNA is TGCGCCAGCCGCCAAGCGGCCTCAGCCGGGGAGCTGTTTTTT. The encoded protein is CASRQAASAGELFF.